The 23 T cell receptor beta chains below all came from one sample that was sequenced in a study of cytomegalovirus exposure and HLA in healthy donors. Assay used: immunoSEQ multiplex PCR; TCRdb lists only in-frame clones, some missing. The sample yields approximately 150,000 clones, more than 85% seen once. Sequencing input: PBMCs. The receptor source for this set is a man aged 18-30 years in good health and CMV-seronegative.

This clone is a singleton in its sample. The rearrangement links TRBV27 to TRBJ2-5; a weak D match, TRBD1 (6 bases). V was trimmed by 3 bases and J by 5 bases, leaving 7 bases between them. This CDR3 is built from 12 residues. The V gene's germline CDR1 is MNHEY and CDR2 SMNVEV (reference sequence). This chain's CDR3 is CASSFQGETQYF. The CDR3 DNA sequence: TGTGCCAGCAGTTTCCAGGGGGAGACCCAGTACTTC.

The CDR3 nucleotides are TGCGCCAGCAGCGCCCTCGGGACTAACCTCCTTAGCACAGATACGCAGTATTTT. Amino acid sequence: CASSALGTNLLSTDTQYF. The chain uses TRBV5-1 and TRBJ2-3, with TRBD2 identical over 7 bases. The V and J ends lost 4 bases and 0 bases, in that order; junction bases with no gene match: 14. The length of the CDR3 is 18 residues. From germline, CDR1 is SGHRS and CDR2 YFSETQ.

The chain carries TRBV9 and TRBJ2-7, with D perhaps matching TRBD1 (7 bases). Germline lookup yields CDR1 SGDLS and CDR2 YYNGEE. The V gene lost 3 bases and the J gene lost 3 bases, with 13 bases spanning the gap. This CDR3 contains 14 residues. The CDR3 DNA follows: TGTGCCAGCAGCGAGACAGGGCGGGACTACGAGCAGTACTTC. Amino acid sequence: CASSETGRDYEQYF.

V is TRBV5-1 and J is TRBJ2-1; D unresolved. CDR1 and CDR2 from the germline V gene are SGHRS and YFSETQ. The V end lost 4 bases, the J end lost 6 bases, and 11 bases lay between the germline ends. The CDR3 loop spans 13 amino acids. For the CDR3, the DNA is TGCGCCAGCAGCACAGCCTCAGGCAATGAGCAGTTCTTC. It codes for CASSTASGNEQFF.

The chain combines TRBV11-2 with TRBJ1-2, with a possible D match to TRBD1 (6 bases). CDR1 and CDR2 from the germline V gene are SGHAT and FQNNGV. The germline V and J ends were trimmed by 1 base and 0 bases, with 12 bases remaining between them. This CDR3 has 16 amino acids. The CDR3 region has the DNA TGTGCCAGCAGCTTAGCTCCAGGGGAAGCTAACTATGGCTACACCTTC. Amino acid sequence: CASSLAPGEANYGYTF.

This chain's CDR3 is CASSPDRAGTEAFF. CDR3 sequence (DNA): TGTGCCAGCTCACCCGACAGGGCCGGCACTGAAGCTTTCTTT. V and J are TRBV18 and TRBJ1-1; the match to TRBD1 covers 7 bases. This CDR3 spans 14 amino acids. Per the germline V gene, CDR1 is KGHSH and CDR2 is LQKENI. Unmatched junction bases numbered 5, after V lost 3 bases and J lost 4 bases.

The chain is built from TRBV30 and TRBJ1-3; 7 nucleotides match TRBD1. Trimming removed 7 bases from V and 0 bases from J; junction bases left unmatched: 6. CDR3 size: 14 residues. The germline gives CDR1 GTSNPN, CDR2 SVGIG (reference sequence). The CDR3 loop reads CASRTGTSGNTIYF. CDR3 in DNA: TGTGCCTCTAGGACAGGAACCTCTGGAAACACCATATATTTT.

The rearrangement joins TRBV5-1 to TRBJ2-2, with D tentatively TRBD2 (5 bases). Trimming took 0 bases from V and 4 from J, leaving 13 bases between them. The CDR3 is 16 amino acids. CDR1 is SGHRS and CDR2 is YFSETQ in the germline V gene. DNA of the CDR3: TGCGCCAGCAGCTTGGACTCTCAAGGAGGCACCGGGGAGCTGTTTTTT. Protein: CASSLDSQGGTGELFF. Filled out from reference TRBV5-1 and TRBJ2-2, the complete variable domain reads KAGVTQTPRYLIKTRGQQVTLSCSPISGHRSVSWYQQTPGQGLQFLFEYFSETQRNKGNFPGRFSGRQFSNSRSEMNVSTLELGDSALYLCASSLDSQGGTGELFFGEGSRLTVL.

The rearrangement joins TRBV7-3 to TRBJ1-1; 8 nucleotides agree with TRBD1. The V gene end was trimmed by 5 bases and the J gene end by 3 bases; junction bases not matched to a gene: 8. CDR3 length: 15 residues. Germline CDR1 is SGHTA and CDR2 is FQGTGA. The CDR3 DNA sequence: TGTGCCAGCAGCACACAGGGGGTTCCGCACACTGAAGCTTTCTTT. Amino acid sequence: CASSTQGVPHTEAFF.

This clone was detected only once. This chain connects TRBV25-1 to TRBJ2-5; D is ambiguous. CDR3 size: 14 residues. The V end was cut by 3 bases, the J end by 2 bases, with 10 bases between. Germline values: CDR1 MGHDK, CDR2 SYGVNS. CDR3: CASSDPSYQETQYF. The DNA for the CDR3 is TGTGCCAGCAGTGACCCGTCTTATCAAGAGACCCAGTACTTC.

This clone has only one observation. V usage is TRBV7-8 and J usage is TRBJ2-1; 15 nucleotides line up with TRBD2. The germline CDR1 and CDR2 sequences are SGHVS and FQNEAQ. With V trimmed by 1 base and J by 6 bases, 4 bases remained unmatched. This CDR3 spans 17 amino acids. CDR3 DNA sequence: TGTGCCAGCAGCTTAGGAGGGACTAGCGGGAGGCTCAATGAGCAGTTCTTC. Translation: CASSLGGTSGRLNEQFF.

The chain couples TRBV7-2 to TRBJ2-7; TRBD2 matches 7 bases. Trimming took 4 bases from V and 2 from J; bases not matched to a gene: 11. This CDR3 region has 16 residues. Germline CDR1 is SGHTA and CDR2 is FQGNSA. CDR3 residues: CASSSPRGENPYEQYV. The CDR3, as DNA: TGTGCCAGCAGCTCCCCTCGGGGGGAGAATCCCTACGAGCAGTACGTC.

The genes are TRBV10-2 and TRBJ2-7, with a weak D call TRBD2 (6 bases). This CDR3 spans 13 amino acids. Trimming removed 6 bases from V and 7 bases from J, with 16 bases in between. CDR1 and CDR2 from the germline V gene are WSHSY and SAAADI. The CDR3 DNA follows: TGCGCCAGCAGGGAGGGAACACTTAAGGAGCAGTACGTC. It translates to CASREGTLKEQYV.

Note on this clone: One junction end disagrees with the germline gene, perhaps due to a read error. V and J are TRBV7-6 and TRBJ2-1; 11 nucleotides match TRBD2. The germline V gene has CDR1 SGHVS and CDR2 FNYEAQ. This CDR3 comprises 16 residues. The DNA for the CDR3 is TGTGCCAGCAGCTCGTTACTAGCGGGAGCCTATAATGAGCAGTTCTTC. This encodes CASSSLLAGAYNEQFF.

The CDR3 here is CASSFDINSPLHF. CDR3 coding DNA: TGTGCCAGCAGCTTTGACATAAATTCACCCCTCCACTTT. V is TRBV5-8 and J is TRBJ1-6; no reliable D call. CDR1 SGHTS and CDR2 YDEGEE come from the germline V gene. Between the trimmed V and J ends, which lost 2 bases and 7 bases, there was a span of 7 bases. This CDR3 contains 13 residues.

The V gene is TRBV7-8, the J gene TRBJ2-2, with D possibly TRBD1 on 7 matching bases. Germline V CDR1 and CDR2: SGHVS, FQNEAQ. This CDR3 region has 16 residues. V lost 7 bases and J 2 bases, leaving 17 bases between the germline ends. CDR3 amino acids: CASTPRGTENTGELFF. In DNA form, the CDR3 reads TGTGCCAGCACCCCTCGGGGGACAGAAAACACCGGGGAGCTGTTTTTT.

The genes are TRBV6-5 and TRBJ2-7; D possibly corresponds to TRBD2 (5 bases). The germline V gene encodes CDR1 MNHEY and CDR2 SVGAGI. The CDR3 length is 13 residues. With 5 bases removed from V and 5 bases from J, the gap between germline ends came to 13 bases. In DNA, the CDR3 is TGTGCCAGCAGTCTAGGACTCGGCGACGAGCAGTACGTC. Encoded protein: CASSLGLGDEQYV.

The V and J genes are TRBV2 and TRBJ2-3; 8 bases align to TRBD2. The J segment lost 9 bases and the V segment lost 0 bases, leaving 11 bases of the junction unmatched. CDR1 and CDR2 (germline): SNHLY, FYNNEI. This CDR3 comprises 16 residues. CDR3 in amino acids: CASSEALSVRGGTQYF. For the CDR3, the DNA is TGTGCCAGCAGTGAAGCGCTGTCGGTCCGGGGGGGAACGCAGTATTTT.

In DNA, the CDR3 is TGTGCCAGCAGCTTAGCCCTGGGACAGCCATACGAGCAGTACTTC. Translation: CASSLALGQPYEQYF. The chain couples TRBV11-1 to TRBJ2-7; 7 positions agree with TRBD1. The CDR3 sequence is 15 residues long. Germline CDR1 is SGHAT and CDR2 is FQDESV (reference sequence). The junction had 6 bases not matched to a gene; V was cut back by 0 bases and J by 4 bases.

V gene TRBV7-3 combines with J gene TRBJ1-1; tentatively, D is TRBD1 (6 bases). The V gene lost 3 bases and the J gene lost 6 bases, with 17 bases spanning the gap. Germline V gene sequence: CDR1 SGHTA, CDR2 FQGTGA. This CDR3 has 15 residues. CDR3 bases: TGTGCCAGCAGCTTTACTGGGGGCGCGAGGGCTGAAGCTTTCTTT. This sequence encodes CASSFTGGARAEAFF.

J is TRBJ2-5 and V is TRBV19, with 12 bases identical to TRBD2. This CDR3 comprises 16 residues. Germline loops: CDR1 LNHDA, CDR2 SQIVND (reference sequence). V was clipped by 3 bases and J by 5 bases; unmatched bases: 7. CDR3 coding DNA: TGTGCCAGTAGTATTCCTAGCGGGGGGGCAAAGGAGACCCAGTACTTC. Translation: CASSIPSGGAKETQYF. Using reference TRBV19 and TRBJ2-5 for the parts outside the CDR3, the full variable domain is DGGITQSPKYLFRKEGQNVTLSCEQNLNHDAMYWYRQDPGQGLRLIYYSQIVNDFQKGDIAEGYSVSREKKESFPLTVTSAQKNPTAFYLCASSIPSGGAKETQYFGPGTRLLVL.

V is TRBV4-1 and J is TRBJ2-7; tentatively, D is TRBD1 (5 bases). Germline CDR1 is MGHRA and CDR2 is YSYEKL. Trimming cost V 3 bases and J 3 bases, with 9 bases left between them. The CDR3 is 13 residues long. The CDR3 sequence is CASSQRQGYEQYV. The CDR3 nucleotides read TGCGCCAGCAGCCAGAGGCAGGGCTACGAGCAGTACGTC.

The chain recombines TRBV7-9 with TRBJ2-2; 10 bases are a match to TRBD2. The CDR3 is 17 amino acids. After removal of 1 base from V and 7 bases from J, the junction contained 9 bases not matched to a gene. Germline loops: CDR1 SEHNR, CDR2 FQNEAQ (reference sequence). The CDR3 DNA sequence: TGTGCCAGCAGCTTAGAGCAGCGGGAGGGCCGAGACGGGGAGCTGTTTTTT. Protein: CASSLEQREGRDGELFF.